The T cell receptor beta chain described here comes from a study of tumor-infiltrating lymphocytes in oesophageal squamous cell carcinoma (dated by TCRdb to between 2015 and 2016). In this sample, this clonotype turned up many times. Its binding antigen is unknown. Base quality data are lacking; no much larger clone is found one base away. The protocol used for the library was PCR. Sequenced using an Illumina HiSeq 2000. Using fastp at Q25 and MiXCR, TCRdb reprocessed the public reads and kept productive beta chains. Entries that share a CDR3 protein sequence are merged under the most common genes and DNA. Across this sample there are roughly 20,000 distinct CDR3 sequences, with roughly 40% seen only once. Together, the top ten hold around 20% of the sample. This TCR came from a female donor with esophageal squamous cell carcinoma. Input material: normal esophageal tissue next to the tumor.

CDR3 protein: CASSLRSSTAGDNEQYF. The nucleotide sequence is given as TGTGCCAGCAGCCTTAGAAGTTCGACAGCCGGGGACAATGAGCAGTACTTC. This receptor chain uses TRBV7-9 and TRBJ2-7; a tentative D match to TRBD1 spans 6 bases. Sequences SEHNR (CDR1) and FQNEAQ (CDR2) are obtained from the germline V gene (reference sequence). Trimming removed 5 bases from V and 7 bases from J, leaving 27 bases between the germline ends. Reading from cysteine to phenylalanine, the CDR3 counts 17 amino acids. Only the CDR3 DNA stays, 51 bases, in frame from base 1.